This paragraph reports one TCR beta chain. These data come from a study of control samples from healthy donors and cancer patients. Using immunoSEQ multiplex PCR, the repertoire was profiled, and TCRdb retains in-frame clones only, with some absent. This table has about 130,000 clones, approximately 94% appearing once. Germline V gene sequence: CDR1 SGHTA, CDR2 FQGTGA. The CDR3 contains 15 residues. Losses at the gene ends were 5 bases for V and 1 base for J; bases not matched to a gene: 4. The gene calls are TRBV7-3 and TRBJ2-3, with 9 bases that match TRBD2. Material for sequencing was PBMCs. The receptor comes from a man aged 45 to 65 with head and neck cancer. The DNA of the CDR3 is TGTGCCAGCAGCGAGCGGACTAGCGGCACAGATACGCAGTATTTT. Translated, it gives CASSERTSGTDTQYF.